This paragraph covers one T cell receptor (beta chain) sequence. Healthy donors of bone marrow made up the group. Sampled while nominally healthy, donors likely had unrecorded immune exposures. This sample is drawn from a study of cytomegalovirus exposure and HLA in healthy donors. Across the whole study: Earlier, 100 million to 130 million unique TCR beta sequences were recovered from about 179 million T cells by an analysis.

Per germline, CDR1 SGHNT and CDR2 YYREEE (reference sequence). V lost 4 bases, J lost 1 base, and 2 bases stayed unmatched. The CDR3 covers 15 residues. Primers for the PCR totalled 60 Vbeta and 13 Jbeta. TCRdb's copy holds only in-frame clones and misses some; the assay was immunoSEQ multiplex PCR. Here the sample spans some 180,000 clones, around 80% being singletons. The specimen sequenced was PBMCs. The rearrangement links TRBV5-4 to TRBJ2-3; 11 bases agree with TRBD2. The TCR originated in a woman between 18 and 30 years old in good health and CMV-seronegative. In DNA form, the CDR3 reads TGTGCCAGCAGCCCACTAGCGGGAGGCACAGATACGCAGTATTTT. As protein: CASSPLAGGTDTQYF.